Shown below are 18 T cell receptor beta chains from a single sample sequenced in a study of T cell responses to AZD1222 COVID-19 vaccine. Data came from immunoSEQ multiplex PCR; TCRdb stores just in-frame clones and leaves some out. The sample holds about 120,000 clones, roughly 86% seen once. The starting material was peripheral blood, obtained 28 days after the second AZD1222 dose. These receptors all stem from an adult who received the AZD1222 COVID-19 vaccine.

V and J are TRBV30 and TRBJ2-2, with D possibly TRBD2 on 5 matching bases. The V end lost 3 bases, the J end lost 4 bases, and 6 bases lay between the germline ends. The CDR3 has 12 amino acids. Per the germline V gene, CDR1 is GTSNPN and CDR2 is SVGIG (reference sequence). The CDR3 DNA is TGTGCCTGGAGCGGGGTCACCGGGGAGCTGTTTTTT. Protein: CAWSGVTGELFF. The full variable domain, in which reference TRBV30 and TRBJ2-2 provide the parts outside the CDR3, is SQTIHQWPATLVQPVGSPLSLECTVEGTSNPNLYWYRQAAGRGLQLLFYSVGIGQISSEVPQNLSASRPQDRQFILSSKKLLLSDSGFYLCAWSGVTGELFFGEGSRLTVL.

V is TRBV6-5 and J is TRBJ2-7; 8 bases match TRBD1. The V and J ends lost 2 bases and 6 bases, in that order; junction bases with no gene match: 12. CDR1 and CDR2 from the germline V gene are MNHEY and SVGAGI. The CDR3 is 16 residues long. CDR3 sequence reads: CASSYPLGQGAGEQYF. DNA of the CDR3: TGTGCCAGCAGTTACCCACTAGGGCAGGGGGCAGGCGAGCAGTACTTC.

This chain joins TRBV5-4 and TRBJ1-2, with D hard to call. V was shortened by 5 bases and J by 8 bases, with 13 bases between the two germline ends. CDR1 is SGHNT and CDR2 is YYREEE in the germline V gene (reference sequence). The CDR3 has 12 residues. CDR3 amino acids: CASSFPERGYTF. CDR3 DNA sequence: TGTGCCAGCAGTTTCCCCGAGCGAGGCTACACCTTC.

The rearrangement joins TRBV18 to TRBJ1-1; D call uncertain. Trimming shortened V by 0 bases and J by 3 bases, and 8 bases separated the two germline ends. The V gene's germline CDR1 is KGHSH and CDR2 LQKENI. The CDR3 spans 14 residues. The CDR3: CASSPPGWDTEAFF. Here the CDR3 DNA reads TGTGCCAGCTCACCACCCGGGTGGGACACTGAAGCTTTCTTT.

The chain is built from TRBV10-3 and TRBJ1-2, with D uncertain. This CDR3 is built from 16 residues. V dropped 0 bases and J dropped 7 bases, with 18 bases sitting between them. CDR1 is ENHRY and CDR2 is SYGVKD in the germline V gene. DNA of the CDR3: TGTGCCATCAGTGAGTCGACTCCAGCTACACCTATTGGCTACACCTTC. Amino acid sequence: CAISESTPATPIGYTF.

This chain uses TRBV5-1 with TRBJ2-7; D ambiguous. V was pared by 0 bases and J by 2 bases, with 9 bases between. Germline V CDR1 and CDR2: SGHRS, YFSETQ. This CDR3 has 14 residues. The CDR3: CASSLVVAPYEQYF. CDR3 nucleotides: TGCGCCAGCAGCTTGGTTGTGGCCCCCTACGAGCAGTACTTC.

J is TRBJ1-2 and V is TRBV10-1; 9 bases line up with TRBD1. The germline CDR1 and CDR2 sequences are WNHNN and SYGVQD (reference sequence). Losses at the gene ends were 0 bases for V and 7 bases for J; bases not matched to a gene: 6. This CDR3 is built from 15 residues. CDR3 nucleotides: TGCGCCAGCAGTGAGTCGGGACAGGGTGTAGGTGGCTACACCTTC. Its translation: CASSESGQGVGGYTF.

The rearrangement uses TRBV11-3 and TRBJ1-2; maybe TRBD1 (6 bases). Trimming removed 5 bases from V and 5 bases from J, with 15 bases in between. The CDR3 consists of 14 residues. CDR1 and CDR2 from the germline V gene are SGHNT and YENEEA. The CDR3 here is CASSPARGAYGYTF. DNA of the CDR3: TGTGCCAGCAGCCCCGCCAGGGGCGCGTATGGCTACACCTTC. The full variable domain, its missing parts supplied by reference TRBV11-3 and TRBJ1-2, is EAGVVQSPRYKIIEKKQPVAFWCNPISGHNTLYWYLQNLGQGPELLIRYENEEAVDDSQLPKDRFSAERLKGVDSTLKIQPAELGDSAVYLCASSPARGAYGYTFGSGTRLTVV.

The count of this clone is one. This chain joins TRBV6-5 and TRBJ2-4; no clear D gene. With 4 bases removed from V and 1 base from J, the gap between germline ends came to 5 bases. The CDR3 runs to 13 residues. Germline values: CDR1 MNHEY, CDR2 SVGAGI. The CDR3 here is CASSLGAKNIQYF. CDR3 coding DNA: TGTGCCAGCAGTTTAGGGGCCAAAAACATTCAGTACTTC.

This clone was seen a single time. This sequence joins TRBV7-8 and TRBJ1-4, with 8 bases aligning to TRBD1. Germline trimming cut 4 bases from V and 7 bases from J; bases unmatched to any gene: 5. This CDR3 contains 14 residues. Germline assignment: CDR1 SGHVS and CDR2 FQNEAQ. The CDR3 reads CASSSTGVTEKLFF. CDR3 DNA: TGTGCCAGCAGCTCGACAGGGGTTACTGAAAAACTGTTTTTT.

The chain joins TRBV10-3 to TRBJ1-2; D unclear. Germline V gene data show CDR1 as ENHRY and CDR2 as SYGVKD. CDR3 length equals 13 residues. V lost 3 bases to trimming and J lost 3 bases, with 8 bases between them. DNA for the CDR3: TGTGCCATCAGTGAAGACGGTTACTATGGCTACACCTTC. It translates to CAISEDGYYGYTF.

The gene calls are TRBV10-3 and TRBJ2-5, with 10 nucleotides matching TRBD1. V lost 4 bases to trimming and J lost 5 bases; unmatched junction nucleotides: 10. CDR1 is ENHRY, CDR2 SYGVKD, per germline. The CDR3 consists of 16 residues. The chain's CDR3 is CAISAGDRGRLETQYF. DNA for the CDR3: TGTGCCATCAGTGCTGGGGACAGGGGTAGGTTGGAGACCCAGTACTTC.

The V gene is TRBV27, the J gene TRBJ1-2; D remains unclear. The CDR3 is 14 amino acids. Looked up from germline, CDR1 is MNHEY and CDR2 is SMNVEV (reference sequence). V was trimmed by 5 bases and J by 6 bases, leaving 16 bases between them. The CDR3 DNA reads TGTGCCAGCAGTAGAAAGACACCTTCAGATGGCTACACCTTC. Protein: CASSRKTPSDGYTF.

The chain is built from TRBV9 and TRBJ2-7; 7 bases are shared with TRBD2. J lost 2 bases, V lost 4 bases, and 9 bases had no gene match. This CDR3 contains 15 residues. Per the germline V gene, CDR1 is SGDLS and CDR2 is YYNGEE. This chain's CDR3 is CASSPSGTTPYEQYF. The CDR3 nucleotides read TGTGCCAGCAGCCCTTCCGGGACTACCCCCTACGAGCAGTACTTC.

The rearrangement links TRBV7-9 to TRBJ2-1; TRBD2 agrees at 8 bases. CDR3 length equals 14 residues. Germline V gene data show CDR1 as SEHNR and CDR2 as FQNEAQ (reference sequence). Trimming took 5 bases from V and 7 from J; bases not matched to a gene: 7. CDR3 region: CASSRSGAGNEQFF. CDR3 nucleotides: TGTGCCAGCAGCCGTAGCGGGGCGGGAAATGAGCAGTTCTTC.

This sequence joins TRBV18 and TRBJ1-5, with TRBD1 matching over 7 bases. Germline V gives CDR1 KGHSH, CDR2 LQKENI. The CDR3 runs to 15 residues. The ends lost 2 bases at V and 6 bases at J; junction bases unmatched: 7. The CDR3 reads CASSPEAGGSQPQHF. CDR3 coding DNA: TGTGCCAGCTCACCAGAGGCAGGGGGGTCTCAGCCCCAGCATTTT. Full variable domain (remainder filled in from reference TRBV18 and TRBJ1-5): NAGVMQNPRHLVRRRGQEARLRCSPMKGHSHVYWYRQLPEEGLKFMVYLQKENIIDESGMPKERFSAEFPKEGPSILRIQQVVRGDSAAYFCASSPEAGGSQPQHFGDGTRLSIL.

This chain joins TRBV9 and TRBJ1-1; possible D gene TRBD1, 6 bases. V was clipped by 4 bases and J by 1 base, with 17 bases between them. Germline assignment: CDR1 SGDLS and CDR2 YYNGEE. This CDR3 spans 16 amino acids. CDR3 residues: CASSPRTAERNTEAFF. The CDR3 DNA reads TGTGCCAGCAGCCCCCGGACAGCTGAACGGAACACTGAAGCTTTCTTT.

The rearrangement uses TRBV7-9 and TRBJ2-7, with D possibly matching TRBD1 (5 bases). The CDR3 totals 12 residues. V dropped 1 base and J dropped 6 bases, with 7 bases sitting between them. CDR1 and CDR2 from the germline V gene are SEHNR and FQNEAQ (reference sequence). The DNA for the CDR3 is TGTGCCAGCAGCTTAGAAAGGGGCGAGCAGTACTTC. The encoded protein is CASSLERGEQYF.